This note documents a single T cell receptor (beta chain) sequence. The method was immunoSEQ multiplex PCR; TCRdb's version includes in-frame clones alone and lacks a portion of them. Of some 140,000 clones listed, roughly 84% were seen once; the top ten hold less than 7%. This CDR3 has 16 residues. Germline V lookup: CDR1 LNHDA, CDR2 SQIVND (reference sequence). Trimming took 4 bases from V and 6 from J; bases not matched to a gene: 5. This specimen belongs to a study of blood T cell repertoires in COVID-19. Sequencing was carried out using PBMCs or T cells enriched from blood (not recorded which). This chain uses TRBV19 with TRBJ2-2; 13 bases match TRBD2. The clonotype comes from a middle-aged man with acute COVID-19. CDR3 bases: TGTGCCAGTAGTAGAACTAGCGGGAGGGCTTCCGGGGAGCTGTTTTTT. Encoded protein: CASSRTSGRASGELFF.